This T cell receptor beta chain was documented in a study of PD-1 blockade in classical Hodgkin lymphoma. General study results and limits: A significant rise in TCR diversity was seen by C4D1 for CD4+ cells but not for CD8+ cells.

Produced via immunoSEQ multiplex PCR; TCRdb's table is partial and in-frame only. The sample has 40,000 or so clones; about 88% are singletons. CDR3 length equals 15 residues. Per the germline V gene, CDR1 is MNHEY and CDR2 is SMNVEV (reference sequence). Trimming pared 5 bases from V and 5 bases from J, leaving 18 bases between. Brentuximab vedotin exposure varied among the patients, all of whom had relapsed after autologous stem cell transplantation. A note on this clone: Its specificity is unknown.

V gene TRBV27 combines with J gene TRBJ2-5; D is ambiguous. This receptor was taken from a human donor with classical Hodgkin lymphoma. Material: peripheral blood mononuclear cells (PBMCs), obtained before the second cycle of nivolumab. The CDR3 region has the DNA TGTGCCAGCAGTCTCGGGTCCAAAAAAGGGGAGACCCAGTACTTC. This translates into CASSLGSKKGETQYF.